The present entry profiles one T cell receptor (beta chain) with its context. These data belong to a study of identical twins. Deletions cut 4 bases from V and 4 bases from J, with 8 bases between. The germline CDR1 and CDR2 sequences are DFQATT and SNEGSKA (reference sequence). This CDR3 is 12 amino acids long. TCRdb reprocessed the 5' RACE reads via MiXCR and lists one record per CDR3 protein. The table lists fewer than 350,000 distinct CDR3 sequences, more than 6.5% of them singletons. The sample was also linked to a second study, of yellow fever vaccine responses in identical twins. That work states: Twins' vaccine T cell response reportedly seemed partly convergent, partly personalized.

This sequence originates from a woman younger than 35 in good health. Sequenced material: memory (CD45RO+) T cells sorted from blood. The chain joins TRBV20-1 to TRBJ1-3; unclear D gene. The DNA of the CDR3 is TGCAGTGCTACAACTTCAGGAAACACCATATATTTT. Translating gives CSATTSGNTIYF.